These 27 T cell receptor beta chains were all obtained from the same sample, sequenced in a study of T cell responses to AZD1222 COVID-19 vaccine. Generated by immunoSEQ multiplex PCR, the TCRdb table keeps only in-frame clones and is missing some. The data show 130,000 to 150,000 clones, roughly nine tenths seen once. The specimen was peripheral blood, collected on day 0 of AZD1222 vaccination. The receptors come from an adult in good health.

Only a few counts were recorded for this clone. This chain joins TRBV9 and TRBJ1-2; tentatively, D is TRBD1 (6 bases). V was pared by 1 base and J by 4 bases, with 14 bases between. This CDR3 has 15 residues. The germline V gene encodes CDR1 SGDLS and CDR2 YYNGEE. Here the CDR3 reads CASSVMDRGGYGYTF. CDR3 in DNA: TGTGCCAGCAGCGTAATGGACCGAGGGGGCTATGGCTACACCTTC.

The chain couples TRBV18 to TRBJ1-2; the D gene is possibly TRBD1 (5 bases). This CDR3 has 16 residues. Trimming stripped 3 bases from V and 5 bases from J, with 19 bases between. Per the germline V gene, CDR1 is KGHSH and CDR2 is LQKENI. Here the CDR3 reads CASSPTDQAAAYGYTF. Written as DNA, the CDR3 is TGTGCCAGCTCACCGACAGACCAGGCTGCAGCATATGGCTACACCTTC.

J is TRBJ1-6 and V is TRBV28; D is uncertain. The CDR3 has 14 amino acids. With 3 bases removed from V and 9 bases from J, the gap between germline ends came to 12 bases. From germline, CDR1 is MDHEN and CDR2 SYDVKM. The CDR3 sequence: CASSFRGRGSPLHF. Here the CDR3 DNA reads TGTGCCAGCAGTTTCCGGGGTAGAGGTTCACCCCTCCACTTT.

There are a few counts of this clone. This sequence joins TRBV14 and TRBJ1-2, with D tentatively TRBD1 (5 bases). The CDR3 has 15 amino acids. Between the trimmed V and J ends, which lost 0 bases and 4 bases, there was a span of 12 bases. Germline assignment: CDR1 SGHDN and CDR2 FVKESK. CDR3 in amino acids: CASSQEVRAPYGYTF. For the CDR3, the DNA is TGTGCCAGCAGCCAAGAGGTCAGGGCCCCCTATGGCTACACCTTC.

CDR3 sequence (DNA): TGCGCCAGCAGCCAATTCGGGACGGCCGGCCGAACTGAAGCTTTCTTT. Amino acid sequence: CASSQFGTAGRTEAFF. V usage is TRBV4-3 and J usage is TRBJ1-1, with a weak D call TRBD1 (5 bases). This CDR3 is 16 amino acids long. Germline V gene lookup returns CDR1 LGHNA and CDR2 YSLEER. The V and J ends lost 2 bases and 5 bases respectively, with 18 bases between them.

The table lists this clone with a few counts. Different DNA sequences within this sample yield the same CDR3. The CDR3 DNA is TGTGCCAGCAGCTTAGCCTCCGGGGGCACTGAAGCTTTCTTT. Its protein is CASSLASGGTEAFF. The rearrangement uses TRBV7-9 and TRBJ1-1, with D maybe TRBD1 (5 bases). The CDR3 extends over 14 amino acids. Germline lookup yields CDR1 SEHNR and CDR2 FQNEAQ (reference sequence). The V gene lost 0 bases and the J gene lost 4 bases, with 9 bases spanning the gap. The full variable domain, completed using reference TRBV7-9 and TRBJ1-1, is DTGVSQNPRHKITKRGQNVTFRCDPISEHNRLYWYRQTLGQGPEFLTYFQNEAQLEKSRLLSDRFSAERPKGSFSTLEIQRTEQGDSAMYLCASSLASGGTEAFFGQGTRLTVV.

The chain links TRBV5-6 to TRBJ2-3; the D gene could be TRBD1 or TRBD2 (5 bases each). V was clipped by 2 bases and J by 5 bases, with 9 bases between them. CDR3 length equals 13 residues. Germline CDR1 reads SGHDT; CDR2 reads YYEEEE. The CDR3 region is CASSFGARDTQYF. Written as DNA, the CDR3 is TGTGCCAGCAGCTTCGGGGCGAGAGATACGCAGTATTTT.

The chain is built from TRBV7-9 and TRBJ1-4, with a possible D match to TRBD1 (6 bases). This CDR3 has 14 amino acids. Germline V gene sequence: CDR1 SEHNR, CDR2 FQNEAQ (reference sequence). The ends were cut back, 5 bases at V and 8 bases at J, with 15 bases in the middle. The CDR3 protein is CASSPNGGREKLFF. The DNA for the CDR3 is TGTGCCAGCAGCCCGAACGGGGGCCGGGAAAAACTGTTTTTT. Full variable domain (remainder filled in from reference TRBV7-9 and TRBJ1-4): DTGVSQNPRHKITKRGQNVTFRCDPISEHNRLYWYRQTLGQGPEFLTYFQNEAQLEKSRLLSDRFSAERPKGSFSTLEIQRTEQGDSAMYLCASSPNGGREKLFFGSGTQLSVL.

The V and J genes are TRBV28 and TRBJ1-1, with 8 nucleotides matching TRBD1. Losses at the gene ends were 7 bases for V and 11 bases for J; bases not matched to a gene: 12. Germline values: CDR1 MDHEN, CDR2 SYDVKM. CDR3 length equals 13 residues. The CDR3 DNA is TGTGCCAGCACCCAGGCGGGGGGACAGGCTGCTTTCTTT. Its translation is CASTQAGGQAAFF.

The genes are TRBV28 and TRBJ1-1, with 9 bases fitting TRBD1. CDR1 and CDR2 from the germline V gene are MDHEN and SYDVKM. The CDR3 consists of 17 residues. Unmatched junction bases numbered 9, after V lost 4 bases and J lost 0 bases. The CDR3 reads CASSSNGGQGMNTEAFF. The CDR3 DNA is TGTGCCAGCAGTTCCAATGGGGGACAGGGCATGAACACTGAAGCTTTCTTT.

The gene calls are TRBV6-5 and TRBJ1-2; D might be TRBD1 (6 bases). V was pared by 1 base and J by 4 bases, with 13 bases between. This CDR3 is built from 15 residues. CDR1 is MNHEY, CDR2 SVGAGI, per germline. The CDR3 sequence is CASSYFSRGAYGYTF. The DNA of the CDR3 is TGTGCCAGCAGTTACTTCAGTCGGGGGGCCTATGGCTACACCTTC.

The chain recombines TRBV28 with TRBJ1-5; D not resolved. The CDR3 is 15 amino acids. V was trimmed by 2 bases and J by 6 bases, leaving 14 bases between them. CDR1 and CDR2 (germline): MDHEN, SYDVKM. CDR3 nucleotide sequence: TGTGCCAGCAGTTTAATGTTCACGGTGGGTCAGCCCCAGCATTTT. Its translation is CASSLMFTVGQPQHF.

This clone was seen just once. This chain connects TRBV3-1 (or the pseudogene TRBV3-2) to TRBJ1-2; a weak D match, TRBD1 (6 bases). CDR3 size: 16 residues. The V gene lost 0 bases and the J gene lost 8 bases, with 19 bases spanning the gap. Germline V gene lookup returns CDR1 LGHDT and CDR2 YNNKEL (reference sequence). CDR3 nucleotides: TGTGCCAGCAGCCAAGAGCAAGTGACGGGGACAAGGGGCTACACCTTC. Encoded protein: CASSQEQVTGTRGYTF.

V usage is TRBV4-3 and J usage is TRBJ2-7; D is uncertain. The V gene lost 1 base and the J gene lost 2 bases, with 3 bases spanning the gap. This CDR3 is built from 12 residues. Germline V gene lookup returns CDR1 LGHNA and CDR2 YSLEER. CDR3 sequence (DNA): TGCGCCAGCAGCCAAGGCCCCTACGAGCAGTACTTC. Translation gives CASSQGPYEQYF.

The chain combines TRBV12-3 or TRBV12-4 with TRBJ2-1; D is ambiguous. This CDR3 has 12 residues. V shed 6 bases and J shed 8 bases, with 11 bases lying between them. The CDR3 DNA reads TGTGCCAGCAGACCAAATAGGGATGAGCAGTTCTTC. It codes for CASRPNRDEQFF.

The chain uses TRBV5-4 and TRBJ1-2; possible D gene TRBD1, 6 bases. The CDR3 is 15 amino acids. V was pared by 4 bases and J by 1 base, with 14 bases between. Per the germline V gene, CDR1 is SGHNT and CDR2 is YYREEE (reference sequence). CDR3 region: CASSPGTTYNYGYTF. The CDR3 nucleotides are TGTGCCAGCAGCCCCGGGACAACCTATAACTATGGCTACACCTTC.

This chain connects TRBV6-1 to TRBJ2-1; D perhaps matches TRBD2 (7 bases). Germline assignment: CDR1 MNHNS and CDR2 SASEGT. CDR3 length: 16 residues. Trimming shortened V by 0 bases and J by 6 bases, and 15 bases separated the two germline ends. CDR3 bases: TGTGCCAGCAGTGAAGCTGGAAGGGGGGGAATCAATGAGCAGTTCTTC. Translating gives CASSEAGRGGINEQFF.

The chain is built from TRBV28 and TRBJ1-1, with D hard to call. Trimming left V 5 bases short and J 2 bases short, with 9 bases between. Germline V gene lookup returns CDR1 MDHEN and CDR2 SYDVKM. CDR3 length equals 13 residues. The CDR3 is CASSPGSNTEAFF. The DNA for the CDR3 is TGTGCCAGCAGTCCCGGCAGCAACACTGAAGCTTTCTTT.

The chain employs TRBV7-3 and TRBJ1-6, with 9 bases aligning to TRBD1. J was trimmed by 8 bases and V by 1 base; bases with no gene match: 3. Germline lookup yields CDR1 SGHTA and CDR2 FQGTGA. The CDR3 consists of 15 residues. DNA for the CDR3: TGTGCCAGCAGCTTAAATTGGGACAGGGATTCACCCCTCCACTTT. Translated: CASSLNWDRDSPLHF.

This chain links TRBV11-3 with TRBJ2-3; a weak D match, TRBD1 (6 bases). The CDR3 has 14 amino acids. Trimming took off 2 bases at V and 5 bases at J, with 11 bases between the two ends. Germline V gene sequence: CDR1 SGHNT, CDR2 YENEEA. CDR3 nucleotides: TGTGCCAGCAGCTTAAACAGGGTTGGAGATACGCAGTATTTT. It yields the protein CASSLNRVGDTQYF.

The CDR3 DNA sequence: TGTGCCAGCAGGCCATACAGGGGGCTGAACTATGGCTACACCTTC. Translating it yields CASRPYRGLNYGYTF. The chain uses TRBV6-5 and TRBJ1-2; 9 bases align to TRBD1. The CDR3 totals 15 residues. Germline-derived CDR1 and CDR2 are MNHEY and SVGAGI. V trimming: 6 bases; J trimming: 2 bases; junction bases outside the gene matches: 7.

The chain combines TRBV12-3 or TRBV12-4 with TRBJ1-6; maybe TRBD1 (5 bases). With 4 bases removed from V and 14 bases from J, the gap between germline ends came to 15 bases. The CDR3 sequence is 13 residues long. Here the CDR3 reads CASSSDRTGALHF. The CDR3 bases are TGTGCCAGCAGTTCTGACAGAACTGGTGCCCTCCACTTT.

The chain has TRBV2 and TRBJ2-1; 10 bases align to TRBD1. The CDR3 loop spans 13 amino acids. Per the germline V gene, CDR1 is SNHLY and CDR2 is FYNNEI. V shed 8 bases and J 7 bases; nucleotides not matched to a gene: 5. DNA of the CDR3: TGTGCCAGCCAAGGACAGGGGGGGAATGAGCAGTTCTTC. It is translated as CASQGQGGNEQFF.

This sequence joins TRBV28 and TRBJ1-2; D is ambiguous. The germline gives CDR1 MDHEN, CDR2 SYDVKM. Trimming took off 5 bases at V and 14 bases at J, with 18 bases between the two ends. CDR3 size: 12 residues. DNA of the CDR3: TGTGCCAGCAGTAACCCGGGGATACGCGTAACCTTC. It specifies CASSNPGIRVTF.

The genes are TRBV7-9 and TRBJ1-2; 8 bases line up with TRBD1. V shed 2 bases, J shed 7 bases, and the junction held 9 bases outside the gene matches. CDR1 is SEHNR and CDR2 is FQNEAQ in the germline V gene (reference sequence). This CDR3 is built from 15 residues. CDR3 residues: CASSLIGQGLRGYTF. The CDR3 DNA follows: TGTGCCAGCAGCTTAATTGGACAGGGCCTGCGTGGCTACACCTTC.

The chain is built from TRBV7-2 and TRBJ2-1, with 15 nucleotides matching TRBD2. The V gene's germline CDR1 is SGHTA and CDR2 FQGNSA. V trimming: 5 bases; J trimming: 10 bases; junction bases outside the gene matches: 9. This CDR3 comprises 16 residues. The CDR3 sequence is CASSATGTSGRREQFF. The CDR3 nucleotides are TGTGCCAGCAGCGCAACCGGGACTAGCGGGAGGCGGGAGCAGTTCTTC.

This clone was seen once. The chain has TRBV18 and TRBJ2-1; 8 nucleotides align to TRBD2. J lost 8 bases, V lost 0 bases, and 9 bases had no gene match. The CDR3 contains 16 residues. CDR1 and CDR2 (germline): KGHSH, LQKENI. The CDR3 loop is CASSPPLSGSPHEQFF. As DNA, the CDR3 is TGTGCCAGCTCACCACCCTTAAGCGGGAGTCCCCATGAGCAGTTCTTC.